This TCR beta chain comes out of a study of PD-L1 blockade in urothelial cancer. On the study more broadly: Blood analysis was done at 3 weeks (second dose) and 6 weeks after treatment began. Across blood samples, T cells had a median count of around 140,000.

This table comes from immunoSEQ multiplex PCR, and its TCRdb copy is limited to in-frame clones, with some not included. The table shows almost 30,000 clones, with around 87% occurring only once. This clone has a single count. The germline V gene encodes CDR1 LNHDA and CDR2 SQIVND (reference sequence). This CDR3 is built from 16 residues. V was cut by 3 bases and J by 0 bases, with 11 bases left in between. Sequences were derived from PBMCs, sampled around atezolizumab (anti-PD-L1) treatment. The chain has TRBV19 and TRBJ1-4; no firm D call. The TCR sequence derives from a man aged 45 to 65 with urothelial cancer. The CDR3 bases are TGTGCCAGTAGTATGTGGCGGATTGCAACTAATGAAAAACTGTTTTTT. It yields the protein CASSMWRIATNEKLFF. The full variable domain, with the rest looked up from reference TRBV19 and TRBJ1-4, is DGGITQSPKYLFRKEGQNVTLSCEQNLNHDAMYWYRQDPGQGLRLIYYSQIVNDFQKGDIAEGYSVSREKKESFPLTVTSAQKNPTAFYLCASSMWRIATNEKLFFGSGTQLSVL.